Below, 5 T cell receptor beta chains from the same sample are listed, as sequenced in a study of cytomegalovirus exposure and HLA in healthy donors. It was with 60 Vbeta and 13 Jbeta primers that the PCR ran. Libraries were prepared by immunoSEQ multiplex PCR; TCRdb keeps only in-frame clonotypes and omits some of them. Of fewer than 80,000 clones listed, over 60% are singletons. The sequenced material came from PBMCs. Receptors originate from a man aged 50-59 years in good health and CMV-seropositive.

The rearrangement uses TRBV6-1 and TRBJ2-5, with 8 bases aligning to TRBD1. This CDR3 has 13 amino acids. From germline, CDR1 is MNHNS and CDR2 SASEGT. The V segment lost 5 bases and the J segment 3 bases; nucleotides outside the gene matches: 2. CDR3 bases: TGTGCCAGCAGTCAGGGGGCCAAAGAGACCCAGTACTTC. Its translation: CASSQGAKETQYF.

This chain links TRBV5-4 with TRBJ2-7, with D perhaps matching TRBD1 (6 bases). CDR3 length: 13 residues. Germline assignment: CDR1 SGHNT and CDR2 YYREEE (reference sequence). Trimming shortened V by 1 base and J by 2 bases, and 7 bases separated the two germline ends. The CDR3 loop reads CASSLNRAYEQYF. In DNA, the CDR3 is TGTGCCAGCAGCTTGAACAGGGCCTACGAGCAGTACTTC.

V and J are TRBV27 and TRBJ1-4; TRBD1 matches 9 bases. The CDR3 has 14 residues. The ends lost 5 bases at V and 13 bases at J; junction bases unmatched: 11. Looked up from germline, CDR1 is MNHEY and CDR2 is SMNVEV (reference sequence). The CDR3 DNA reads TGTGCCAGCAGTCCGGGACAGGGTCTTTCAGGACTGTTTTTT. Amino acid sequence: CASSPGQGLSGLFF.

This chain uses TRBV30 with TRBJ2-3; TRBD2 matches 8 bases. V shed 4 bases and J 1 base; nucleotides not matched to a gene: 4. The germline gives CDR1 GTSNPN, CDR2 SVGIG (reference sequence). The CDR3 is made up of 14 amino acids. CDR3 bases: TGTGCCTGGACCCCGGGGGGGGGCACAGATACGCAGTATTTT. Its protein product is CAWTPGGGTDTQYF.

The chain combines TRBV10-2 with TRBJ1-5; D is unclear. Per the germline V gene, CDR1 is WSHSY and CDR2 is SAAADI. Trimming pared 8 bases from V and 5 bases from J, leaving 10 bases between. CDR3 length: 12 residues. The CDR3 sequence is CASSPDYQPQHF. The DNA of the CDR3 is TGCGCCAGCTCACCCGACTATCAGCCCCAGCATTTT.